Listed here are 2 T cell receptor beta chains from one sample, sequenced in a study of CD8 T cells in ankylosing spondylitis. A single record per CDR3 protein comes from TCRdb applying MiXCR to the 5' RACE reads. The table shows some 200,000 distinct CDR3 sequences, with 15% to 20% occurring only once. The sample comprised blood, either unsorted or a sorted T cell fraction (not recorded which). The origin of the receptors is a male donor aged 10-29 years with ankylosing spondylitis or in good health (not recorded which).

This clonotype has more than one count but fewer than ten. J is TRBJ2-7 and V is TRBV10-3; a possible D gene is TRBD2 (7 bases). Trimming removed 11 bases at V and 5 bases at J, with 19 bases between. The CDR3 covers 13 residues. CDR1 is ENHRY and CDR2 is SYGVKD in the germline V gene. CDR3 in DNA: TGTGCCTCTGCCGGGGGCGGGAGCGACGAGCAGTACTTC. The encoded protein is CASAGGGSDEQYF.

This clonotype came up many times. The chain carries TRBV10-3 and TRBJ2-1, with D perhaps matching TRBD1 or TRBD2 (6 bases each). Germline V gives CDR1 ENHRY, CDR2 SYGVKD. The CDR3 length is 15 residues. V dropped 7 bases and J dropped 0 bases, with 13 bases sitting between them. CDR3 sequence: CAIMGGNRSYNEQFF. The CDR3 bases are TGTGCCATCATGGGGGGCAATCGCTCCTACAATGAGCAGTTCTTC.